Here is one T cell receptor (beta chain) with its context. Antigen unknown. The study ran its PCR with 60 Vbeta and 13 Jbeta primers. Only in-frame clones appear in the TCRdb table, and some are missing; sequencing was by immunoSEQ multiplex PCR. The sample shows roughly 180,000 clones, around 80% of them seen only once. This entry comes from a study of cytomegalovirus exposure and HLA in healthy donors. Study in general: As an earlier analysis found, about 190 million T cells yielded 90 million to 140 million unique TCR beta sequences. Counted in an early data release were approximately 85 million unique TCRs from HLA-typed donors. Study-wide results and caveats: Presence/absence analyses assumed roughly uniform sequencing depth across donors, which may not hold. As a later analysis showed, a missense DCLRE1C variant was linked to trimming of TCR beta V- and J-genes.

The germline V gene has CDR1 MNHEY and CDR2 SVGAGI. CDR3 size: 13 residues. V lost 6 bases, J lost 8 bases, and 16 bases lay in between. This sequence originates from a girl aged 2 to 10 in good health and CMV-seropositive. The specimen sequenced was PBMCs. The chain combines TRBV6-5 with TRBJ1-2; unclear D gene. The CDR3 reads CASSQSTALGYTF. CDR3 in DNA: TGTGCCAGCAGCCAGAGCACAGCTTTAGGCTACACCTTC.